This TCR beta chain appears in the sequencing data of a study of T and B cells in COVID-19 patients. At the level of the study: Peripheral blood came from COVID-19 patients with active infection or after recovery.

BIOMED2 TRB-A/B primer pools were used in multiplex TRB PCR. TCRdb ran MiXCR on the multiplex PCR reads and lists one entry per CDR3 protein. The repertoire holds about 4,100 distinct CDR3 sequences, with 27% as singletons. The CDR3 covers 15 residues. CDR1 is SGHDN, CDR2 FVKESK, per germline. With V trimmed by 4 bases and J by 4 bases, 3 bases remained unmatched. TRB was amplified from around 230-520 ng of blood genomic DNA. V and J are TRBV14 and TRBJ2-2; 10 bases line up with TRBD2. The sample consisted of blood. The clonotype was recovered from a human donor with active COVID-19. The donor label of this sample is uncertain. The CDR3 DNA sequence: TGTGCCAGCAGCCCTAGCGGGGGACTCACCGGGGAGCTGTTTTTT. Residues: CASSPSGGLTGELFF.